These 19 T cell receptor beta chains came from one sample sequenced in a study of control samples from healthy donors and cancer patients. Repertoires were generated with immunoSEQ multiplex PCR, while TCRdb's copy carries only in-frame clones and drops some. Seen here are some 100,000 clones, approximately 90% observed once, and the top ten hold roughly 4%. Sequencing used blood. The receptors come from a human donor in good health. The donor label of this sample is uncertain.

Here the CDR3 reads CASSGEGFEAFF. The CDR3 nucleotides are TGTGCCAGCTCCGGGGAAGGGTTTGAAGCTTTCTTT. This sequence joins TRBV18 and TRBJ1-1; no reliable D call. There are 12 residues in the CDR3. Looked up from germline, CDR1 is KGHSH and CDR2 is LQKENI. Trimming left V 6 bases short and J 7 bases short, with 12 bases between.

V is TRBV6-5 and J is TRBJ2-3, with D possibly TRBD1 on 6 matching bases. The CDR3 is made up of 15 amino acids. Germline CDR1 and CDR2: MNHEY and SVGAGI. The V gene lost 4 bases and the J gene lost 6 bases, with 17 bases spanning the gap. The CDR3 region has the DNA TGTGCCAGCAGTTTAGGTAGACAGGCCAAGGATACGCAGTATTTT. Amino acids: CASSLGRQAKDTQYF.

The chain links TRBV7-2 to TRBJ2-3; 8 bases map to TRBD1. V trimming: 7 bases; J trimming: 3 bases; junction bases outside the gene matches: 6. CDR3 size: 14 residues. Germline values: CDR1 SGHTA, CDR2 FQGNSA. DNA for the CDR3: TGTGCCAGCACTTGGCAGGGGGCTACAGATACGCAGTATTTT. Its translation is CASTWQGATDTQYF.

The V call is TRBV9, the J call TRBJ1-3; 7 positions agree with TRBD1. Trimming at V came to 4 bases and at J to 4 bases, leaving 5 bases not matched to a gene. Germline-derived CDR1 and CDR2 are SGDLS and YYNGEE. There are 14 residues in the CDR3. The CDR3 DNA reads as TGTGCCAGCAGCACCGGACAGGACGGAAACACCATATATTTT. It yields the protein CASSTGQDGNTIYF.

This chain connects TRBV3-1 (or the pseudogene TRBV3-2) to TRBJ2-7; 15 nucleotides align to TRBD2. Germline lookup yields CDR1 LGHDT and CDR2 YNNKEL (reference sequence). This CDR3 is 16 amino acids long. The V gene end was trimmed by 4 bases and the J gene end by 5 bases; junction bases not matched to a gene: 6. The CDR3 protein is CASSRGTSGGLDEQYF. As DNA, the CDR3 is TGTGCCAGCAGCCGGGGGACTAGCGGGGGGCTCGACGAGCAGTACTTC.

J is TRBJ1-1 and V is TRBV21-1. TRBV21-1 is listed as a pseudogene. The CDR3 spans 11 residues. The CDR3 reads CASSKMTEAFF. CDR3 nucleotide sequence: TGTGCCAGCAGCAAAATGACTGAAGCTTTCTTT.

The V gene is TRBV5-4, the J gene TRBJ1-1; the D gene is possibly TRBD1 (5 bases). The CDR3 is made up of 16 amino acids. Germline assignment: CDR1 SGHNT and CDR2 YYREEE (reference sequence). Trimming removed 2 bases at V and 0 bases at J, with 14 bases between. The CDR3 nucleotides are TGTGCCAGCAGCTTACCCCGGACACCCATGAACACTGAAGCTTTCTTT. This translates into CASSLPRTPMNTEAFF.

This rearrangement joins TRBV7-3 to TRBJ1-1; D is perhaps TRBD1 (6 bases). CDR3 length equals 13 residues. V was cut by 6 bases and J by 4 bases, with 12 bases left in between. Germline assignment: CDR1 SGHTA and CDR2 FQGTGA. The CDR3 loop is CASSSRGGTEAFF. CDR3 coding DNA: TGTGCCAGCAGTTCCAGGGGTGGCACTGAAGCTTTCTTT.

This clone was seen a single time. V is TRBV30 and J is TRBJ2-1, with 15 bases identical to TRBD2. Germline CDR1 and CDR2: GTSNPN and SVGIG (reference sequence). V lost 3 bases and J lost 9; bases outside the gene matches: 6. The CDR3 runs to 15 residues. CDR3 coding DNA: TGTGCCTGGAGATGGGGGACTAGCGGGGGGTCTGAGCAGTTCTTC. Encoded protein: CAWRWGTSGGSEQFF.

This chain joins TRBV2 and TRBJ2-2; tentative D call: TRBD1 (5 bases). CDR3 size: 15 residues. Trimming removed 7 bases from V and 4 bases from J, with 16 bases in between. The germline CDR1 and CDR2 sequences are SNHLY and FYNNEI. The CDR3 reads CASNRQIGITGELFF. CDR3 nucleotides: TGTGCCAGCAATCGACAGATCGGAATCACCGGGGAGCTGTTTTTT.

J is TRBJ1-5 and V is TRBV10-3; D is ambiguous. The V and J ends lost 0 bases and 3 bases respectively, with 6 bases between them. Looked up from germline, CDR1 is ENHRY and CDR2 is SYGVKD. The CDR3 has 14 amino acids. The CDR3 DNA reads TGTGCCATCAGTGAGTCGAAGGACAATCAGCCCCAGCATTTT. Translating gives CAISESKDNQPQHF.

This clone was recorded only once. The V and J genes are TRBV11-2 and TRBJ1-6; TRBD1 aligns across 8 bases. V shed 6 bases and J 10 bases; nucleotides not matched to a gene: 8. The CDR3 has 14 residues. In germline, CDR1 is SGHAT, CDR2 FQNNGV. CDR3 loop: CASRQGTGSSPLHF. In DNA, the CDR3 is TGTGCCAGCAGACAAGGGACAGGTTCATCACCCCTCCACTTT.

In nucleotides, the CDR3 is TGTGCCAGCGGGTGGGGAGGCGACGAGACCCAGTACTTC. It translates to CASGWGGDETQYF. The chain joins TRBV7-8 to TRBJ2-5, with D perhaps TRBD2 (6 bases). Trimming took 8 bases from V and 5 from J, leaving 15 bases between them. CDR3 length: 13 residues. In germline, CDR1 is SGHVS, CDR2 FQNEAQ.

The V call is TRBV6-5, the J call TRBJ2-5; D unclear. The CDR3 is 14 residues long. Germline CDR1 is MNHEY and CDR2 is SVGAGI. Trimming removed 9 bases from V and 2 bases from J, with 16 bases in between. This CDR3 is CASNKGGRQETQYF. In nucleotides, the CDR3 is TGTGCCAGTAATAAAGGTGGGCGGCAAGAGACCCAGTACTTC.

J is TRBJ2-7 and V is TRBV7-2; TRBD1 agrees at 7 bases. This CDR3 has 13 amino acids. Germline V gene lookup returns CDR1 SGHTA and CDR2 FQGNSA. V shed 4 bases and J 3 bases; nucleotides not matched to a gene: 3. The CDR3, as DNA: TGTGCCAGCAGCTCGACAGGGTACTACGAGCAGTACTTC. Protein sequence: CASSSTGYYEQYF.

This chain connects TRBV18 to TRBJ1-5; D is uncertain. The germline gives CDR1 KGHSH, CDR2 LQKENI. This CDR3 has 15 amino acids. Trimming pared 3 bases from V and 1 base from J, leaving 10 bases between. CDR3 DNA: TGTGCCAGCTCACCGGGGTTCGGGAGCAATCAGCCCCAGCATTTT. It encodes CASSPGFGSNQPQHF.

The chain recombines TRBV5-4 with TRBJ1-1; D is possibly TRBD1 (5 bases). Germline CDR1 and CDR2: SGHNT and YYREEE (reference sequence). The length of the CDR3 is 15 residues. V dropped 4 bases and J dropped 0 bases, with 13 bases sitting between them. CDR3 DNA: TGTGCCAGCAGCCGGGACGGTGCGTTGAACACTGAAGCTTTCTTT. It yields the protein CASSRDGALNTEAFF.

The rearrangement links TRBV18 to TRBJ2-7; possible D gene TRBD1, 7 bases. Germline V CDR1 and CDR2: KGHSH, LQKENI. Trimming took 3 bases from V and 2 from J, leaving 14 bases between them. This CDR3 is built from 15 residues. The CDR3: CASSPGTGEAYEQYF. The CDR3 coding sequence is TGTGCCAGCTCACCGGGAACAGGGGAGGCCTACGAGCAGTACTTC.

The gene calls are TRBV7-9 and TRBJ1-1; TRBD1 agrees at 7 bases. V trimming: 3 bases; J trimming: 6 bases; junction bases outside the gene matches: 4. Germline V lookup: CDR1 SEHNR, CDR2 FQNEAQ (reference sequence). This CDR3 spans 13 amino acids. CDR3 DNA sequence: TGTGCCAGCAGCTTGGGGACAGCTTCTGAAGCTTTCTTT. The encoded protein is CASSLGTASEAFF. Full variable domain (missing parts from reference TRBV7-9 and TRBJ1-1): DTGVSQNPRHKITKRGQNVTFRCDPISEHNRLYWYRQTLGQGPEFLTYFQNEAQLEKSRLLSDRFSAERPKGSFSTLEIQRTEQGDSAMYLCASSLGTASEAFFGQGTRLTVV.